Listed below are T cell receptor beta chains from one sample, sequenced in a study of cytomegalovirus exposure and HLA in healthy donors. Clones were sequenced by immunoSEQ multiplex PCR, and TCRdb holds only the in-frame ones, with some missing. Of around 110,000 clones in the sample, around 70% are singletons; the top ten hold about 0.8%. The sample comprised PBMCs. These receptors came from a boy aged 5-17 years in good health and CMV-seronegative. The CDR3 runs from the conserved cysteine through the conserved F or W. A D gene is named only where the DNA matches it firmly. Size is omitted from some rows. Given values are once, few, many or a class for expanded clones.

v_gene	d_gene	abundance	j_gene	CDR3aa	CDR3nt
TRBV4-3	.	.	TRBJ1-2	CASSQETGGAYGYTF	TGCGCCAGCAGCCAAGAAACGGGTGGCGCCTATGGCTACACCTTC
TRBV2	.	.	TRBJ1-5	CASRDREESNQPQHF	TGTGCCAGCAGAGACCGGGAGGAAAGCAATCAGCCCCAGCATTTT
TRBV30	TRBD2	.	TRBJ2-7	CAWGGLADYEQYF	TGTGCCTGGGGGGGACTAGCGGACTACGAGCAGTACTTC
TRBV18	.	.	TRBJ1-4	CASSPGDMANEKLFF	TGTGCCAGCTCACCCGGGGACATGGCTAATGAAAAACTGTTTTTT
TRBV2	.	few	TRBJ1-2	CASIYVHPPGYGYTF	TGTGCCAGCATCTATGTCCATCCTCCGGGGTATGGCTACACCTTC
TRBV30	.	.	TRBJ1-1	CAWSLAREAFF	TGTGCCTGGAGTTTAGCGAGAGAAGCTTTCTTT
TRBV4-1	.	.	TRBJ2-3	CASSLRKDTQYF	TGCGCCAGCAGCCTCAGAAAAGATACGCAGTATTTT
TRBV6-1	TRBD1	.	TRBJ2-7	CASSSGQPYEQYF	TGTGCCAGTTCCTCGGGACAGCCCTACGAGCAGTACTTC
TRBV2	TRBD2	few	TRBJ2-1	CASTLAGAYNEQFF	TGTGCCAGCACGCTAGCGGGAGCCTACAATGAGCAGTTCTTC
TRBV30	TRBD2	.	TRBJ2-3	CAFLAGGPDTQYF	TGTGCCTTTCTAGCGGGGGGCCCAGATACGCAGTATTTT
TRBV11-3	TRBD1	.	TRBJ1-1	CASSVRDRGTEAFF	TGTGCCAGCAGCGTCCGGGACAGGGGTACTGAAGCTTTCTTT
TRBV6-5	.	.	TRBJ2-7	CASSPPGSYEQYF	TGTGCCAGCAGTCCCCCGGGCTCCTACGAGCAGTACTTC